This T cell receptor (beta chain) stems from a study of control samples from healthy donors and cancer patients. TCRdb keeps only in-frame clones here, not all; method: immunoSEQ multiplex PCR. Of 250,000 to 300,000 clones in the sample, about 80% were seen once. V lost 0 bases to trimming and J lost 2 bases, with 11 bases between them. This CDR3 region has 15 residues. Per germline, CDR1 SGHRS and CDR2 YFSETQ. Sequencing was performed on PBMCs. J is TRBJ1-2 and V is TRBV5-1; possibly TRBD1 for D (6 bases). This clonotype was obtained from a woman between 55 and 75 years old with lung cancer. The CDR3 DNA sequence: TGCGCCAGCAGCTTGGCCGGGACACAAAACTATGGCTACACCTTC. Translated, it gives CASSLAGTQNYGYTF. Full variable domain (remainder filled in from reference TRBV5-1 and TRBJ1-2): KAGVTQTPRYLIKTRGQQVTLSCSPISGHRSVSWYQQTPGQGLQFLFEYFSETQRNKGNFPGRFSGRQFSNSRSEMNVSTLELGDSALYLCASSLAGTQNYGYTFGSGTRLTVV.